This entry describes one TCR beta chain. No cognate antigen has been identified for it. No quality values exist for individual bases; no much larger clone is one base distant. Sample time point, as interpreted from the label and publication: baseline before first vaccination. Samples from vaccinated people were obtained from the UK trials COV001 and COV002, which included a single-blind randomized controlled phase 2/3 trial of AZD1222 (ChAdOx1 nCoV-19) in healthy adults. Trial participant PBMC samples were collected at day 0 and day 28 after the second dose for TCRbeta chain sequencing. The data originate from a study of T cell responses to AZD1222 COVID-19 vaccine listed by TCRdb under 2021. Study-level background: AZD1222 recipients whose second dose came at about 4 weeks and those whose second dose came at about 12 weeks were combined into one group, since spike-specific TCR depth and breadth did not differ between the two schedules. Trial participants were enrolled into age subgroups of 18-55, 56-69 and 70-plus years, which contained about 160, 30 and 59 TCR-sequenced participants, respectively. A total of about 230 trial participants underwent TCR sequencing, of whom 207 received two doses of AZD1222 and some 26 received two doses of the MenACWY control vaccine.

Taken from cysteine to phenylalanine, the CDR3 has 16 residues. The CDR3 DNA has 48 bases and is translated from base 1. The V end loses 0 bases and the J end loses 3 bases, and a stretch of 15 bases separates them. Via the germline V gene, CDR1 is SGHRS and CDR2 YFSETQ. The paper as a whole reports these results and caveats: No day 14 peak-response samples were available, so repertoires were characterized only after the peak T cell response. In the small 56-69-year group, the increase in depth fell short of significance, most likely because of low power. Vaccine-associated CD4 TCRs spanned the whole spike protein, with dominant responses in regions 160-218 and 743-854. Participants were mostly white British and included more females than males, and it was suggested by the authors that clonal diversity may have been underestimated. Only five to seven AZD1222 recipients were SARS-CoV-2 seropositive at baseline, limiting conclusions about previously exposed vaccinees. After two AZD1222 doses, spike-specific TCR breadth and depth were significantly higher than at day 0 and than in MenACWY recipients. Reportedly, almost half of the unique spike-specific TCRs recognized epitopes lying outside the regions that are mutated in the B.1.351 and B.1.1.7 variants.

The CDR3 regions of human TCRbeta chains were analyzed by immunosequencing. On the study's bioinformatics: Repertoire TCRs were matched against a reference library of SARS-CoV-2-specific TCRs generated with the MIRA antigen-specificity platform. Breadth meant the fraction of unique TCRs that were SARS-CoV-2-associated, whereas depth meant the fraction of total T cells that were SARS-CoV-2-associated. Each spike-specific TCR was assigned to its reactive spike region and to a CD4 or CD8 class using the MIRA data. Log10-transformed breadth and depth values were compared by one-way ANOVA with Sidak's multiple comparisons tests. In TCRdb, the immuneACCESS table is reduced to in-frame sequences with V and J assigned. These tables do not hold every clone; where another copy was compared, an unresolved V gene accounts for under half, and the others remain unexplained. V, J and clone size derive from that table, while D and trimming were established from the DNA sequence. In all, the sample holds roughly 130,000 clones, and approximately 85% of those were seen once. The top ten hold under 9% of the sample.

The TCR comes from an adult in good health. The V and J segments used are TRBV5-1 and TRBJ2-5; the D gene is not confidently resolved. This sample comprised peripheral blood, obtained on day 0 of AZD1222 vaccination. The CDR3 region reads CASSLDGNRAEETQYF. In nucleotides, the sequence is TGCGCCAGCAGCTTGGATGGTAATAGGGCCGAAGAGACCCAGTACTTC.